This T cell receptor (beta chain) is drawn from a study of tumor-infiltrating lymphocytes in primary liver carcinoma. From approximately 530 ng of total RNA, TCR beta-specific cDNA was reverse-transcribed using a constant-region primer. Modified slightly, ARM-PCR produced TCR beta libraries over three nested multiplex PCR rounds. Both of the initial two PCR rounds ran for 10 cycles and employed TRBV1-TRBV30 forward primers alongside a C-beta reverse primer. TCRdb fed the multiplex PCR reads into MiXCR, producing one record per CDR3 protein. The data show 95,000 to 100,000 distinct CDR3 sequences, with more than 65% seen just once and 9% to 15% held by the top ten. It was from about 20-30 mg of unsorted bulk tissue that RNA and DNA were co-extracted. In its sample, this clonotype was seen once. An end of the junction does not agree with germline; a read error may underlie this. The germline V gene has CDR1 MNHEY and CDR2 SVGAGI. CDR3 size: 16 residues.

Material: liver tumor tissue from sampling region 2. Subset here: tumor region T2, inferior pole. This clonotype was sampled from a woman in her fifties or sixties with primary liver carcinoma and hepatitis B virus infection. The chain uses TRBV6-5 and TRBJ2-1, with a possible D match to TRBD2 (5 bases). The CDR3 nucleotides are TGTGCCAGCAGTTACTCGCCCAGCGGTAGGATAAATGAGCAGTCCTTC. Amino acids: CASSYSPSGRINEQSF.